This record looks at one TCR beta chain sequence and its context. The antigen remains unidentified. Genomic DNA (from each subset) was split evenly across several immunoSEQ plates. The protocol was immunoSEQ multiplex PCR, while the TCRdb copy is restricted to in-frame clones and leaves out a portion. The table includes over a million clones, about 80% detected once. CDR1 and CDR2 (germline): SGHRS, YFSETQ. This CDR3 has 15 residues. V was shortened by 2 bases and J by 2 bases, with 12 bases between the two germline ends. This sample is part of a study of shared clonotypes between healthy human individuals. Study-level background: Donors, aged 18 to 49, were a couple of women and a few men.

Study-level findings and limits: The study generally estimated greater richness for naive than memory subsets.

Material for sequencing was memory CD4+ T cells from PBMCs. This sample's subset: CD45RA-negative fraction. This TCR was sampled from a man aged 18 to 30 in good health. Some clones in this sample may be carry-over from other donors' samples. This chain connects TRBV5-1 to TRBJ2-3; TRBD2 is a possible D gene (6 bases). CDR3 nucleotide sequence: TGCGCCAGCAGCTTTTTTGGAGGGACCACAGATACGCAGTATTTT. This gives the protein CASSFFGGTTDTQYF.